The 18 T cell receptor beta chains presented below share a single source sample, sequenced in a study of OX40 agonist ivuxolimab in advanced cancers. Here immunoSEQ multiplex PCR was the method, and the copy in TCRdb shows in-frame clones only, minus some. The data hold under 45,000 clones, with around 73% observed a single time. This specimen consisted of CD4+ or CD8+ T cells sorted from blood, obtained in a trial of the OX40 agonist ivuxolimab. The receptor source for this set is an adult with an advanced solid tumor such as melanoma, head and neck, liver or kidney cancer.

The chain combines TRBV5-6 with TRBJ2-7; D might be TRBD2 (5 bases). The CDR3 has 14 amino acids. Germline V gives CDR1 SGHDT, CDR2 YYEEEE. Trimming removed 0 bases at V and 3 bases at J, with 10 bases between. The CDR3 sequence is CASSLGGDFYEQYF. The CDR3 DNA sequence: TGTGCCAGCAGCTTGGGGGGAGATTTCTACGAGCAGTACTTC.

This clone has only a few counts. The rearrangement uses TRBV6-5 and TRBJ2-5; no definite D call. Germline values: CDR1 MNHEY, CDR2 SVGAGI. The CDR3 has 14 amino acids. Trimming took 0 bases from V and 2 from J, leaving 7 bases between them. CDR3 sequence reads: CASSYSASQETQYF. CDR3 nucleotide sequence: TGTGCCAGCAGTTACTCGGCCAGTCAAGAGACCCAGTACTTC.

This clone showed up just a few times. This rearrangement joins TRBV23-1 to TRBJ1-5, with 10 positions matching TRBD1. TRBV23-1 counts as an open reading frame of uncertain function. The V gene end was trimmed by 7 bases and the J gene end by 0 bases; junction bases not matched to a gene: 18. CDR3 length: 20 amino acids. CDR3 in amino acids: CASMFRTGTGDTNSNQPQHF. The CDR3 DNA reads as TGCGCCAGCATGTTCAGAACCGGGACAGGGGATACTAATAGCAATCAGCCCCAGCATTTT.

This rearrangement joins TRBV2 to TRBJ2-5, with 10 nucleotides matching TRBD2. V trimming: 7 bases; J trimming: 5 bases; junction bases outside the gene matches: 10. The CDR3 loop spans 15 amino acids. CDR1 and CDR2 from the germline V gene are SNHLY and FYNNEI. The CDR3 DNA is TGTGCCAGCATCCCCGAGCGGGGGGGCCGGGAGACCCAGTACTTC. Its translation is CASIPERGGRETQYF. The full variable domain, completed using reference TRBV2 and TRBJ2-5, is EPEVTQTPSHQVTQMGQEVILRCVPISNHLYFYWYRQILGQKVEFLVSFYNNEISEKSEIFDDQFSVERPDGSNFTLKIRSTKLEDSAMYFCASIPERGGRETQYFGPGTRLLVL.

For the CDR3, the DNA is TGTGCCAGCAGGGGGTCTGGAAACACCATATATTTT. It codes for CASRGSGNTIYF. This chain links TRBV6-6 with TRBJ1-3; D is unclear. The germline V gene has CDR1 MNHNY and CDR2 SVGAGI (reference sequence). The CDR3 runs to 12 residues. V gave up 6 bases and J gave up 1 base, with 4 bases separating them.

The rearrangement links TRBV27 to TRBJ2-3; 9 nucleotides align to TRBD1. V dropped 5 bases and J dropped 8; count of bases not matched to a gene: 11. The CDR3 extends over 15 amino acids. CDR1 and CDR2 from the germline V gene are MNHEY and SMNVEV (reference sequence). The CDR3 sequence: CASSTPGQGIGTQYF. DNA of the CDR3: TGTGCCAGCAGTACCCCGGGACAGGGAATAGGTACGCAGTATTTT.

The J gene is TRBJ2-7, the V gene TRBV7-8; no definite D call. The CDR3 is 13 residues long. The germline V gene has CDR1 SGHVS and CDR2 FQNEAQ. Trimming cost V 1 base and J 2 bases, with 6 bases left between them. In DNA, the CDR3 is TGTGCCAGCAGCTTAGACACCACCTACGAGCAGTACTTC. It yields the protein CASSLDTTYEQYF.

J is TRBJ2-7 and V is TRBV7-9; D remains unclear. V was cut by 1 base and J by 2 bases, with 6 bases left in between. Germline V CDR1 and CDR2: SEHNR, FQNEAQ (reference sequence). CDR3 length: 13 amino acids. This CDR3 reads CASSLESAYEQYF. The CDR3, as DNA: TGTGCCAGCAGCTTAGAGTCAGCCTACGAGCAGTACTTC.

V gene TRBV5-1 combines with J gene TRBJ1-2, with 7 bases fitting TRBD1. V was pared by 4 bases and J by 4 bases, with 4 bases of the junction left unmatched. The CDR3 length is 13 residues. The germline V gene has CDR1 SGHRS and CDR2 YFSETQ. CDR3: CASSVGTAYGYTF. CDR3 DNA sequence: TGCGCCAGCAGCGTCGGGACAGCCTATGGCTACACCTTC. Together with reference TRBV5-1 and TRBJ1-2, the CDR3 gives the full variable domain: KAGVTQTPRYLIKTRGQQVTLSCSPISGHRSVSWYQQTPGQGLQFLFEYFSETQRNKGNFPGRFSGRQFSNSRSEMNVSTLELGDSALYLCASSVGTAYGYTFGSGTRLTVV.

The chain uses TRBV11-3 and TRBJ2-2; no clear D. From germline, CDR1 is SGHNT and CDR2 YENEEA. This CDR3 has 15 residues. The V end was cut by 1 base, the J end by 4 bases, with 10 bases between. CDR3 loop: CASSLAPSRTGELFF. The CDR3 DNA follows: TGTGCCAGCAGCTTAGCCCCGTCCCGCACCGGGGAGCTGTTTTTT.

The rearrangement uses TRBV9 and TRBJ2-5, with D possibly being TRBD2 (5 bases). V lost 0 bases to trimming and J lost 4 bases, with 13 bases between them. The germline V gene has CDR1 SGDLS and CDR2 YYNGEE. This CDR3 contains 15 residues. Here the CDR3 DNA reads TGTGCCAGCAGCGTAGAGAGCCTCCGGGGAGAGACCCAGTACTTC. Protein sequence: CASSVESLRGETQYF.

This clone was observed a few times. The chain uses TRBV4-1 and TRBJ1-2; 7 nucleotides agree with TRBD1. CDR3 length: 14 residues. The germline V gene has CDR1 MGHRA and CDR2 YSYEKL. V dropped 4 bases and J dropped 3; count of bases not matched to a gene: 5. In nucleotides, the CDR3 is TGCGCCAGCAGCCTGGAGGGACAGCACTATGGCTACACCTTC. Translating gives CASSLEGQHYGYTF.

The rearrangement uses TRBV19 and TRBJ2-4; 10 nucleotides agree with TRBD1. This CDR3 spans 14 amino acids. The V gene's germline CDR1 is LNHDA and CDR2 SQIVND (reference sequence). Trimming cost V 5 bases and J 6 bases; bases outside gene matches: 4. Here the CDR3 reads CASSLGTGVNIQYF. The CDR3 nucleotides read TGTGCCAGTAGTCTAGGGACAGGGGTAAACATTCAGTACTTC.

This clone has only one observation. V gene TRBV6-5 combines with J gene TRBJ2-1; no clear D gene. The CDR3 has 13 residues. Trimming left V 5 bases short and J 11 bases short, with 16 bases between. Germline V gives CDR1 MNHEY, CDR2 SVGAGI. As DNA, the CDR3 is TGTGCCAGCAGTCCCACCCTAGGCAGGAAGCAGTTCTTC. Encoded protein: CASSPTLGRKQFF.

The chain recombines TRBV5-4 with TRBJ1-2; 8 nucleotides agree with TRBD1. This CDR3 is built from 14 residues. V shed 1 base and J 6 bases; nucleotides not matched to a gene: 5. Germline CDR1 is SGHNT and CDR2 is YYREEE (reference sequence). The CDR3 protein is CASSLLDRAHGYTF. The CDR3, as DNA: TGTGCCAGCAGCTTGCTGGACAGGGCCCATGGCTACACCTTC.

The sample holds a few counts of this clone. This chain links TRBV7-2 with TRBJ2-3; TRBD2 is a possible D gene (5 bases). The germline gives CDR1 SGHTA, CDR2 FQGNSA. V was shortened by 4 bases and J by 2 bases, with 10 bases between the two germline ends. CDR3 length: 14 residues. The CDR3 DNA is TGTGCCAGCAGCTCGGACTGGGTCACAGATACGCAGTATTTT. Translation: CASSSDWVTDTQYF.

This clone is medium-sized (0.01 to 0.1%) in the sample. The J gene is TRBJ1-6, the V gene TRBV6-5; 8 nucleotides line up with TRBD1. The CDR3 covers 15 residues. Germline CDR1 reads MNHEY; CDR2 reads SVGAGI. Germline trimming cut 2 bases from V and 5 bases from J; bases unmatched to any gene: 2. This chain's CDR3 is CASSYPTGDNSPLHF. CDR3 DNA sequence: TGTGCCAGCAGTTACCCGACAGGGGATAATTCACCCCTCCACTTT.

V is TRBV7-9 and J is TRBJ2-5; 10 nucleotides align to TRBD2. The V gene's germline CDR1 is SEHNR and CDR2 FQNEAQ (reference sequence). V gave up 5 bases and J gave up 1 base; unmatched junction bases: 7. The CDR3 sequence is 16 residues long. Here the CDR3 reads CASSLGLAATQETQYF. The CDR3 bases are TGTGCCAGCAGCCTCGGACTAGCGGCCACCCAAGAGACCCAGTACTTC. The entire variable domain, with the rest obtained from reference TRBV7-9 and TRBJ2-5, is as follows: DTGVSQNPRHKITKRGQNVTFRCDPISEHNRLYWYRQTLGQGPEFLTYFQNEAQLEKSRLLSDRFSAERPKGSFSTLEIQRTEQGDSAMYLCASSLGLAATQETQYFGPGTRLLVL.